The clone carrying this T cell receptor (beta chain) was seen repeatedly, ten times or more. These data originate in a study of T cells in Graves' hyperthyroidism and ophthalmopathy. Graves' hyperthyroidism was deemed stable given no ophthalmopathy progression within 18 months. PBMCs were sourced from 9 to 10 ml fresh peripheral blood. Authors of the study amplified TCR beta CDR3 regions from RNA transcripts. First-round RT-PCR with HTBI primers amplified the TCR CDR3 region. From the multiplex PCR reads, TCRdb called clonotypes with MiXCR, one entry per CDR3 protein. This table has about 340,000 distinct CDR3 sequences, around a sixth appearing once. What was sequenced was blood. The clonotype comes from a woman aged 45-65 years with Graves' hyperthyroidism.

The CDR3 protein is CASGPAGGRGGQPQHF. DNA for the CDR3: TGTGCCAGCGGACCGGCGGGGGGGCGAGGGGGGCAGCCCCAGCATTTT. The chain uses TRBV12-3 or TRBV12-4 and TRBJ1-5; a possible D gene is TRBD1 (6 bases). V was clipped by 8 bases and J by 7 bases, with 24 bases between them. The CDR3 runs to 16 residues.